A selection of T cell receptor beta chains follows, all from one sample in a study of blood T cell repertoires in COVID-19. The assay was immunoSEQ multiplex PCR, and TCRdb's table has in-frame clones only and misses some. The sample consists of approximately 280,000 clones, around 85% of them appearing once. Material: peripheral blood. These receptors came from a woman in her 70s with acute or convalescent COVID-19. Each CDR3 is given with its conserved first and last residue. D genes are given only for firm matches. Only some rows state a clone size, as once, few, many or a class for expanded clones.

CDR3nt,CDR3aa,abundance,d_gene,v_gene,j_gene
TGTGCCAGCAGCCAAGCCGGGACAGGGGCCTATGGCTACACCTTC,CASSQAGTGAYGYTF,few,TRBD1,TRBV3-1/TRBV3-2,TRBJ1-2
TGTGCCAGCGCTAGGGGGGAGACCCAGTACTTC,CASARGETQYF,-,-,TRBV7-9,TRBJ2-5
TGCGCCAGCAGCTTGGTCAGGGGTGGGTATGAGCAGTTCTTC,CASSLVRGGYEQFF,-,-,TRBV5-1,TRBJ2-1
TGTGCCAGTAGTATCAGGGAGGGAGGGCAAGAGACCCAGTACTTC,CASSIREGGQETQYF,-,TRBD2,TRBV19,TRBJ2-5
TGCGCCAGCAGCCCTTACACCGGGGAGCTGTTTTTT,CASSPYTGELFF,-,-,TRBV5-1,TRBJ2-2
TGTGCCAGCGGGGACAGTAATAACTATGGCTACACCTTC,CASGDSNNYGYTF,once,TRBD1,TRBV7-9,TRBJ1-2
TGCGCCAGCAGCTCTCCGGGGGTGGAGGGCGGCTACACCTTC,CASSSPGVEGGYTF,-,-,TRBV5-1,TRBJ1-2
TGTGCCAGCAGTTCGCAGGGGGGGAACACTGAAGCTTTCTTT,CASSSQGGNTEAFF,-,TRBD1,TRBV6-6,TRBJ1-1
TGTGCCAGCAGCCAAGATCGGGGACTAGCGGGGCAGTATTTT,CASSQDRGLAGQYF,-,TRBD2,TRBV4-2,TRBJ2-3
TGTGCCAGCAGTGAAGTGGAGGGGACCATTCAGTACTTC,CASSEVEGTIQYF,-,-,TRBV6-1,TRBJ2-4
TGTGCCACGTACAGGGGAAATATTCAGTACTTC,CATYRGNIQYF,-,TRBD1,TRBV2,TRBJ2-4
TGTGCCACCAGCCACCGGGACATTGGAAACACCATATATTTT,CATSHRDIGNTIYF,-,-,TRBV15,TRBJ1-3
TGTGCCACCAGCAGAGACGCAGGAGGGGTTAATGAAAAACTGTTTTTT,CATSRDAGGVNEKLFF,-,-,TRBV15,TRBJ1-4
TGCAGCGTTTCGGGACAGCCGAACACTGAAGCTTTCTTT,CSVSGQPNTEAFF,-,TRBD1,TRBV29-1,TRBJ1-1
TGCAGCGAGGGGACAGGGCGCACTGAGCAGTTCTTC,CSEGTGRTEQFF,-,TRBD1,TRBV29-1,TRBJ2-1
TGTGCCAGCAGCTCTTCCACAGATACGCAGTATTTT,CASSSSTDTQYF,-,-,TRBV11-2,TRBJ2-3
TGTGCCAGCAGTGAGAACAGGCTTCAAGCTTTCTTT,CASSENRLQAFF,-,-,TRBV2,TRBJ1-1
TGCGCCAGCAGCTTGAATTCCAGGCAAGGAACTGAAGCTTTCTTT,CASSLNSRQGTEAFF,-,-,TRBV5-1,TRBJ1-1
TGTGCCAGCAGCCTACGCGGCGGACAGGGCTCATACGAGCAGTACTTC,CASSLRGGQGSYEQYF,few,TRBD1,TRBV7-3,TRBJ2-7
TGTGCCAGCAGCCTGCGGGATAGAAAGGGGGAGCAGTACTTC,CASSLRDRKGEQYF,-,-,TRBV5-6,TRBJ2-7
TGTGCCAGCAGCTTAGTAGCAGGGCTCACTGAAGCTTTCTTT,CASSLVAGLTEAFF,-,-,TRBV7-9,TRBJ1-1
TGTGCCAGCTCACAACAGGGGAAGGACACTGAAGCTTTCTTT,CASSQQGKDTEAFF,-,TRBD1,TRBV18,TRBJ1-1
TGTGCCAGCAGCCTAGGACTCCCAGGCCAGGGGGCCCAGTACTTC,CASSLGLPGQGAQYF,-,TRBD1,TRBV6-5,TRBJ2-5
TGTGCCAGCAGCTTAGGGGGCGGGGGAGAGACCCAGTACTTC,CASSLGGGGETQYF,few,TRBD2,TRBV11-2,TRBJ2-5
TGTGCCAGCAGCAACGACAGGGTCATCCCTGAAGCTTTCTTT,CASSNDRVIPEAFF,-,TRBD1,TRBV6-5,TRBJ1-1
TGTGCCAGCAGCCCATCCAGGCCACCGGGACAAAAGAACACCGGGGAGCTGTTTTTT,CASSPSRPPGQKNTGELFF,-,-,TRBV3-1/TRBV3-2,TRBJ2-2
TGTGCCAGCTCAGCTAGGGGACGGCAGGGGATCTCCTATGGCTACACCTTC,CASSARGRQGISYGYTF,-,-,TRBV18,TRBJ1-2
TGCGCCAGCAGCTTAACAGGGGACACCGGGGAGCTGTTTTTT,CASSLTGDTGELFF,few,TRBD1,TRBV5-1,TRBJ2-2
TGTGCCAGCACCCCAGGGCGGGAGGGTTCCTATGGCTACACCTTC,CASTPGREGSYGYTF,-,-,TRBV2,TRBJ1-2
TGTGCCAGCAGTTCTCTTGACAGGGCTCTCTATGGCTACACCTTC,CASSSLDRALYGYTF,-,TRBD1,TRBV2,TRBJ1-2
TGTGCCTGGAGTGAAACGGGGGGGCCGAAGGGAACGCAGTATTTT,CAWSETGGPKGTQYF,once,TRBD2,TRBV30,TRBJ2-3
TGTGCCAGCAGTTCGCAGTCAATGAACACTGAAGCTTTCTTT,CASSSQSMNTEAFF,-,-,TRBV27,TRBJ1-1
TGTGCCAGCAGTCTACAGGGGCAAACTTATGGCTACACCTTC,CASSLQGQTYGYTF,-,TRBD1,TRBV27,TRBJ1-2
TGTGCCAGCACATACAGGCGGAATTACGAGCAGTACTTC,CASTYRRNYEQYF,-,-,TRBV6-5,TRBJ2-7
TGTGCCAGCAGCCGTGGCGGAGGGACGGACACCGGGGAGCTGTTTTTT,CASSRGGGTDTGELFF,-,-,TRBV7-3,TRBJ2-2
TGTGCCAGCAGCGCCCAACTAGCGGGGGGGGCAGATACGCAGTATTTT,CASSAQLAGGADTQYF,-,TRBD2,TRBV9,TRBJ2-3
TGTGCCAGCAGCTTAGGGGCGGGGGGTCTTTATGAGCAGTTCTTC,CASSLGAGGLYEQFF,-,TRBD2,TRBV11-2,TRBJ2-1
TGTGCCAGCCCCGAGGGGACAGATAACACTGAAGCTTTCTTT,CASPEGTDNTEAFF,-,TRBD1,TRBV6-4,TRBJ1-1
TGCGCCAGCAGCTTAGGTGGGGCCCAGGGCACTGAAGCTTTCTTT,CASSLGGAQGTEAFF,-,-,TRBV5-1,TRBJ1-1
TGTGCCAGCTCACCAGGGCAGGGGACAGGTGGGAATCAGCCCCAGCATTTT,CASSPGQGTGGNQPQHF,-,TRBD1,TRBV18,TRBJ1-5
TGTGCCTCCAACCGTTTGGGGCGGATCAACACTGAAGCTTTCTTT,CASNRLGRINTEAFF,-,-,TRBV13,TRBJ1-1
TGTGCCAGCAGCCCGGTGGGGCGGGGGGTCGATGAGCAGTTCTTC,CASSPVGRGVDEQFF,-,TRBD2,TRBV7-7,TRBJ2-1
TGTGCCAGCAGTGAAGGGGGCGTAGATTATGGCTACACCTTC,CASSEGGVDYGYTF,few,-,TRBV25-1,TRBJ1-2
TGCGCCAGCAGCCTGACAGGGAATCAGCCCCAGCATTTT,CASSLTGNQPQHF,-,TRBD1,TRBV4-1,TRBJ1-5
TGTGCCAGCAGCTGGTTGGGCTTAGAGGGCTACACCTTC,CASSWLGLEGYTF,-,-,TRBV5-4,TRBJ1-2
TGTGCCAGCAGCTTTCAGGGGTCCCGCAGGGCGGTCGCTGAAGCTTTCTTT,CASSFQGSRRAVAEAFF,-,-,TRBV7-9,TRBJ1-1
TGTGCCAGCAGCCAAAGGCGGGGAGAGACCCAGTACTTC,CASSQRRGETQYF,-,-,TRBV7-2,TRBJ2-5
TGTGCCAGCAGCTTCCGGGCCCGCCTGGGAGCTAACTATGGCTACACCTTC,CASSFRARLGANYGYTF,-,-,TRBV11-2,TRBJ1-2
TGTGCCAGCAGTGAAAAGTACTCCATCACAGATACGCAGTATTTT,CASSEKYSITDTQYF,-,-,TRBV6-1,TRBJ2-3
TGCGCCAGCAGTCCGACAGGGGGCTACGAGCAGTACTTC,CASSPTGGYEQYF,-,TRBD1,TRBV5-1,TRBJ2-7
TGTGCCAGTAGTTCCCGAGGACATAGCTCCTACAATGAGCAGTTCTTC,CASSSRGHSSYNEQFF,-,-,TRBV19,TRBJ2-1
TGTGCCTGGAGTGTGCCTGGCCTCTACGAGCAGTACTTC,CAWSVPGLYEQYF,-,-,TRBV30,TRBJ2-7
TGCGCCAGCAGCCAAGATCAAGGGGCGAATTCACCCCTCCACTTT,CASSQDQGANSPLHF,-,-,TRBV4-1,TRBJ1-6
TGCGCCAGCAGCTTGAGGCCCCGCGGGGGGGCCACTGAGCAGTTCTTC,CASSLRPRGGATEQFF,-,TRBD2,TRBV5-1,TRBJ2-1
TGTGCCAGCAGTCGTGTCTTTGATGAAAAACTGTTTTTT,CASSRVFDEKLFF,-,-,TRBV7-2,TRBJ1-4